These 17 T cell receptor beta chains came from one sample sequenced in a study of cytotoxic CD8 clonotypes in ibrutinib-treated CLL. The protocol was immunoSEQ multiplex PCR, while the TCRdb copy is restricted to in-frame clones and leaves out a portion. Of about 39,000 clones detected, 65% to 70% appear once; the ten largest clones hold approximately 7%. Sequences were derived from PBMCs, sampled at disease progression, from a patient treated with ibrutinib. The receptors originated from a human donor with chronic lymphocytic leukemia.

J is TRBJ2-3 and V is TRBV10-3; 7 nucleotides match TRBD2. The germline V gene has CDR1 ENHRY and CDR2 SYGVKD. The CDR3 consists of 17 residues. The V segment lost 5 bases and the J segment 4 bases; nucleotides outside the gene matches: 15. The CDR3 is CAISSALRERSPDTQYF. The CDR3 nucleotides are TGTGCCATCAGTTCTGCCCTGCGGGAGCGTAGTCCAGATACGCAGTATTTT.

V is TRBV30 and J is TRBJ1-4, with TRBD1 matching 8 bases. J was trimmed by 8 bases and V by 2 bases; bases with no gene match: 1. The CDR3 spans 12 residues. CDR1 is GTSNPN and CDR2 is SVGIG in the germline V gene (reference sequence). The CDR3 protein is CAWSTGGEKLFF. The CDR3 DNA is TGTGCCTGGAGTACAGGGGGAGAAAAACTGTTTTTT.

This chain connects TRBV5-5 to TRBJ1-5; D is unresolved. Germline V gene lookup returns CDR1 SGHKS and CDR2 YYEKEE (reference sequence). V was pared by 1 base and J by 6 bases, with 14 bases between. The CDR3 loop spans 15 amino acids. CDR3 sequence: CASSLSVGSSQPQHF. The CDR3 DNA reads TGTGCCAGCAGCTTGTCAGTTGGGTCGAGTCAGCCCCAGCATTTT.

This chain joins TRBV25-1 and TRBJ1-3; D is uncertain. Per the germline V gene, CDR1 is MGHDK and CDR2 is SYGVNS. Deletions cut 5 bases from V and 4 bases from J, with 12 bases between. This CDR3 has 14 residues. The CDR3 DNA is TGTGCCAGCAGTTCCAGTCGTATAGGAAACACCATATATTTT. Its protein is CASSSSRIGNTIYF.

This chain connects TRBV29-1 to TRBJ2-1, with D possibly called TRBD1 or TRBD2 (5 bases each). The CDR3 runs to 13 residues. From germline, CDR1 is SQVTM and CDR2 ANQGSEA. V was clipped by 6 bases and J by 2 bases, with 11 bases between them. The CDR3 nucleotides read TGCAGCGTGCCGGGACCCGCCTACAATGAGCAGTTCTTC. Residues: CSVPGPAYNEQFF.

As concerns this clone: The sample holds other DNA sequences that translate to the same CDR3. The chain links TRBV27 to TRBJ1-6, with D uncertain. Germline CDR1 and CDR2: MNHEY and SMNVEV (reference sequence). V was trimmed by 5 bases and J by 0 bases, leaving 14 bases between them. The CDR3 is 17 amino acids. The CDR3 loop reads CASSLGPTSSYNSPLHF. The CDR3 DNA reads TGTGCCAGCAGTCTTGGACCTACCAGCTCCTATAATTCACCCCTCCACTTT.

The V and J genes are TRBV28 and TRBJ2-7; D is tentatively TRBD1 or TRBD2 (5 bases each). Looked up from germline, CDR1 is MDHEN and CDR2 is SYDVKM. V was trimmed by 7 bases and J by 3 bases, leaving 16 bases between them. This CDR3 contains 14 residues. The CDR3 bases are TGTGCCAGCACCCGGGACGACTCCTACTACGAGCAGTACTTC. Translated, it gives CASTRDDSYYEQYF.

This chain uses TRBV11-3 with TRBJ2-2; unclear D gene. The CDR3 length is 13 residues. Germline values: CDR1 SGHNT, CDR2 YENEEA. The germline V and J ends were trimmed by 7 bases and 6 bases, with 12 bases remaining between them. CDR3 in amino acids: CASKPGRPGELFF. The CDR3 coding sequence is TGTGCCAGCAAGCCGGGTCGGCCCGGGGAGCTGTTTTTT.

This chain links TRBV7-9 with TRBJ2-2, with D hard to call. The CDR3 runs to 13 residues. Germline CDR1 and CDR2: SEHNR and FQNEAQ (reference sequence). V shed 10 bases and J shed 1 base, with 10 bases lying between them. The CDR3: CATDDRNTGELFF. The CDR3 region has the DNA TGTGCCACGGACGATAGGAACACCGGGGAGCTGTTTTTT.

This chain uses TRBV30 with TRBJ1-6; D not certain. V was shortened by 2 bases and J by 10 bases, with 9 bases between the two germline ends. Germline CDR1 reads GTSNPN; CDR2 reads SVGIG (reference sequence). CDR3 length: 12 residues. The CDR3 coding sequence is TGTGCCTGGAGTAGCCCGGGGTCACCCCTCCACTTT. This encodes CAWSSPGSPLHF.

This sequence joins TRBV28 and TRBJ2-7, with TRBD1 matching over 12 bases. The V gene's germline CDR1 is MDHEN and CDR2 SYDVKM. Unmatched junction bases numbered 6, after V lost 5 bases and J lost 4 bases. This CDR3 contains 15 residues. The CDR3 spells CASSPGTGGTYEQYF. DNA of the CDR3: TGTGCCAGCAGTCCAGGGACAGGGGGCACGTACGAGCAGTACTTC.

The J gene is TRBJ2-7, the V gene TRBV9; D ambiguous. Germline CDR1 SGDLS, CDR2 YYNGEE. The germline V and J ends were trimmed by 0 bases and 2 bases, with 12 bases remaining between them. The CDR3 covers 15 residues. CDR3 region: CASSVDPMAAYEQYF. The CDR3 bases are TGTGCCAGCAGCGTAGACCCCATGGCGGCCTACGAGCAGTACTTC.

The CDR3: CASSPDRDTEAFF. In DNA, the CDR3 is TGCGCCAGCAGCCCGGACAGGGACACTGAAGCTTTCTTT. The chain has TRBV5-1 and TRBJ1-1, with TRBD1 matching 8 bases. Germline trimming cut 4 bases from V and 3 bases from J; bases unmatched to any gene: 2. CDR1 is SGHRS and CDR2 is YFSETQ in the germline V gene. This CDR3 is built from 13 residues.

This clone was recorded only once. CDR3 protein: CASGPATGGLGPYNEQFF. DNA of the CDR3: TGTGCTAGTGGTCCGGCCACAGGGGGTCTGGGACCTTACAATGAGCAGTTCTTC. The chain combines TRBV12-5 with TRBJ2-1, with 8 bases identical to TRBD1. V dropped 5 bases and J dropped 4; count of bases not matched to a gene: 16. Germline CDR1 is LGHNT and CDR2 is FRNRAP. This CDR3 is 18 amino acids long.

This clone turned up a few times. The genes are TRBV7-9 and TRBJ2-7, with 11 bases aligning to TRBD1. Germline CDR1 and CDR2: SEHNR and FQNEAQ (reference sequence). The CDR3 loop spans 15 amino acids. J was trimmed by 7 bases and V by 5 bases; bases with no gene match: 10. CDR3 nucleotide sequence: TGTGCCAGCAGCCCCCGGACAGGGGGCTTGGGGGAGCAGTACTTC. Its translation is CASSPRTGGLGEQYF.

The chain is built from TRBV15 and TRBJ2-5; TRBD1 agrees at 7 bases. This CDR3 has 15 amino acids. The V segment lost 5 bases and the J segment 6 bases; nucleotides outside the gene matches: 12. Germline V CDR1 and CDR2: LNHNV, YYDKDF (reference sequence). CDR3 protein: CATSPSTGVQQTQYF. CDR3 nucleotides: TGTGCCACCAGCCCGTCTACAGGGGTTCAGCAGACCCAGTACTTC.

The CDR3 sequence is CASSGEGLDEQYF. CDR3 nucleotide sequence: TGTGCCAGCAGCGGGGAGGGTTTGGACGAGCAGTACTTC. The rearrangement uses TRBV6-1 and TRBJ2-7, with 7 positions matching TRBD2. CDR1 is MNHNS, CDR2 SASEGT, per germline. V shed 6 bases and J 5 bases; nucleotides not matched to a gene: 7. CDR3 length: 13 residues.